Listed below are T cell receptor beta chains from one sample, sequenced in a study of OX40 agonist ivuxolimab in advanced cancers. Profiled with immunoSEQ multiplex PCR; TCRdb holds only in-frame clones, not every one. The table includes just over 60,000 clones, more than 85% detected once. The source material was CD4+ or CD8+ T cells sorted from blood, sampled in a trial of the OX40 agonist ivuxolimab. These receptors all come from an adult with an advanced solid tumor such as melanoma, head and neck, liver or kidney cancer. Each CDR3 is given with its conserved first and last residue. A D gene is named only where the DNA matches it firmly. Expanded clones get a size class; other rows say once, few or many, or leave the size out.

size,V,J,D,DNA,CDR3
-,TRBV30,TRBJ2-3,-,TGTGCCTGGAGTGTCCAGGCGGGCACAGATACGCAGTATTTT,CAWSVQAGTDTQYF
-,TRBV2,TRBJ2-1,-,TGTGCCAGGGACAGCCAGGTTACACAGTTCTTC,CARDSQVTQFF
-,TRBV7-9,TRBJ2-1,TRBD2,TGTGCCAGCAGCTACGGGACTAGCGAGTACAATGAGCAGTTCTTC,CASSYGTSEYNEQFF
-,TRBV11-3,TRBJ2-2,TRBD2,TGTGCCAGCAGCTCCACTAGCGGGAGGCGAACCGGGGAGCTGTTTTTT,CASSSTSGRRTGELFF
-,TRBV29-1,TRBJ2-5,-,TGCAGCGTGGCATCGGGGGCAGGACAAGAGACCCAGTACTTC,CSVASGAGQETQYF
-,TRBV4-1,TRBJ1-1,TRBD1,TGCGCCAGCAGCCAAGATCGGGGGGCAGGGGGCGAAGCTTTCTTT,CASSQDRGAGGEAFF
-,TRBV7-3,TRBJ2-7,-,TGTGCCAGCAGCTTAGGGGCCGGCAGGTCCTACGAGCAGTACTTC,CASSLGAGRSYEQYF
few,TRBV19,TRBJ1-2,-,TGTGCCAGTATCGGGGTAAACTATGGCTACACCTTC,CASIGVNYGYTF
few,TRBV30,TRBJ1-1,-,TGTGCCTGGGTCAGCGTGGGGGCTTTCTTT,CAWVSVGAFF
-,TRBV29-1,TRBJ2-5,-,TGCAGCGTTGTTAGGGGGGGGAAGACCCAGTACTTC,CSVVRGGKTQYF
-,TRBV5-1,TRBJ1-3,-,TGCGCCAGCAGCAAGAAAAGGGCTGGAAACACCATATATTTT,CASSKKRAGNTIYF
-,TRBV6-1,TRBJ2-5,TRBD1,TGTGCCAGCACCTCGACCCGGGACAGGAGGGAGACCCAGTACTTC,CASTSTRDRRETQYF
once,TRBV18,TRBJ2-7,-,TGTGCCAGCTCACCACGGCCTGGCAGCTCCTACGAGCAGTACTTC,CASSPRPGSSYEQYF
-,TRBV11-3,TRBJ1-2,-,TGTGCCAGCAGCCTTAAGGGGGATGGCTACACCTTC,CASSLKGDGYTF
-,TRBV2,TRBJ1-4,TRBD1,TGTGCCAGCAGTGAAGACAGGGGGCGCAGTGAAAAACTGTTTTTT,CASSEDRGRSEKLFF
-,TRBV30,TRBJ2-1,TRBD2,TGTGCCTGGGTTATGGCGGGAGGGTACAATGAGCAGTTCTTC,CAWVMAGGYNEQFF
-,TRBV19,TRBJ1-1,-,TGTGCCAGCCTGCCTCGGGCAGGGCCTGATCGGAACACTGAAGCTTTCTTT,CASLPRAGPDRNTEAFF
-,TRBV27,TRBJ1-2,-,TGTGCCAGCAGTAGCTCACTACAGGTACAGGGCTACACCTTC,CASSSSLQVQGYTF
-,TRBV29-1,TRBJ1-4,-,TGCAGCGTTCAAGCAAATGTAGGCGAAAAACTGTTTTTT,CSVQANVGEKLFF
-,TRBV11-3,TRBJ1-1,-,TGTGCCAGCAGCGTTGTCTACCCTGAGGGCACTGAAGCTTTCTTT,CASSVVYPEGTEAFF
-,TRBV19,TRBJ1-5,TRBD1,TGTGCCAGTAGTATAGGGGTCGCGGAGACAGGGGCTCAGCCCCAGCATTTT,CASSIGVAETGAQPQHF
-,TRBV29-1,TRBJ2-3,TRBD1,TGCAGCGTTGATCCCTCGGGACAGAGAGCCAATACGCAGTATTTT,CSVDPSGQRANTQYF
-,TRBV11-2,TRBJ2-7,-,TGTGCCAGCAGCGTCGGTGCGGAGCAGTACTTC,CASSVGAEQYF
-,TRBV7-9,TRBJ1-5,-,TGTGCCAGCAGCTTAGCGGGGGTAGGCCAGCCCCAGCATTTT,CASSLAGVGQPQHF
-,TRBV5-4,TRBJ1-6,TRBD1,TGTGCCAGCAGCATCGACAGGGGGCAATATTCACCCCTCCACTTT,CASSIDRGQYSPLHF
-,TRBV2,TRBJ1-6,-,TGTGCCAGCAGTGGGTCGGGACAACTAAATTCACCCCTCCACTTT,CASSGSGQLNSPLHF
-,TRBV27,TRBJ1-5,TRBD1,TGTGCCAGCAGAGGGACAGCAGGAGGGGGCAATCAGCCCCAGCATTTT,CASRGTAGGGNQPQHF
-,TRBV5-8,TRBJ1-4,TRBD1,TGTGCCAGCAGCCAGTCCCAGGGGGCTCTAAATGAAAAACTGTTTTTT,CASSQSQGALNEKLFF
few,TRBV13,TRBJ1-1,-,TGTGCCAGCAGCTTCCGGACTGAAGCTTTCTTT,CASSFRTEAFF
-,TRBV9,TRBJ2-6,TRBD1,TGTGCCAGCAGCGGAGCCGGGACAGGGGCCACCTCTGGGGCCAACGTCCTGACTTTC,CASSGAGTGATSGANVLTF
-,TRBV30,TRBJ1-1,-,TGTGCCTGGAGTGGAACAGCGAACACTGAAGCTTTCTTT,CAWSGTANTEAFF
-,TRBV21-1,TRBJ1-2,-,TGTGCCAGCAGCAAAGGACGGGACAGGGATCTTAACTATGGCTACACCTTC,CASSKGRDRDLNYGYTF
once,TRBV6-6,TRBJ2-6,-,TGTGCCAGCTTCAGGGCTGGGGCCAACGTCCTGACTTTC,CASFRAGANVLTF
-,TRBV27,TRBJ2-1,TRBD2,TGTGCCAGCAGAGAGCGGGGTACCTACAATGAGCAGTTCTTC,CASRERGTYNEQFF
-,TRBV6-5,TRBJ1-1,-,TGTGCCGCGGGGCCCAACACTGAAGCTTTCTTT,CAAGPNTEAFF
-,TRBV7-9,TRBJ2-7,-,TGTGCCAGCAGCTTAGTGGGGTTCTTATCCCACGAGCAGTACTTC,CASSLVGFLSHEQYF
-,TRBV9,TRBJ1-3,-,TGTGCCAGCAGCGTAGATGCGCTAGGTCTCGGAAACACCATATATTTT,CASSVDALGLGNTIYF
-,TRBV4-1,TRBJ2-7,-,TGCGCCAGCAGCCTTGGGACGGATATTTTCTCCTACGAGCAGTACTTC,CASSLGTDIFSYEQYF
-,TRBV11-2,TRBJ1-1,-,TGTGCCAGCAGCCCCTTAAGGGCGCGGGGTGAAGCTTTCTTT,CASSPLRARGEAFF
-,TRBV10-2,TRBJ2-5,TRBD2,TGCGCCACATCAACCCCTAGCGGGAGTCAGACCCAGTACTTC,CATSTPSGSQTQYF
-,TRBV25-1,TRBJ1-5,-,TGTGCCAGCAGTGAATACAGGGACAATCAGCCCCAGCATTTT,CASSEYRDNQPQHF
-,TRBV10-2,TRBJ1-1,-,TGCGCCAGCAGTGTCAGTTTGAACACTGAAGCTTTCTTT,CASSVSLNTEAFF
-,TRBV15,TRBJ2-7,-,TGTGCCACCAGCAGAGATCCTGGGGGGCTGAGGGAGCAGTACTTC,CATSRDPGGLREQYF
-,TRBV10-3,TRBJ2-7,TRBD2,TGTGCCATCAGCCTGACTAGCGCCAGGGAGGGGGGTGAGCAGTACTTC,CAISLTSAREGGEQYF
-,TRBV19,TRBJ1-1,-,TGTGCCAGTAGTACCGAGTACCACACTGAAGCTTTCTTT,CASSTEYHTEAFF
-,TRBV11-1,TRBJ1-2,-,TGTGCCAGCAGCTTGGGGATGGGACGACTCTCTAAAGGCTACACCTTC,CASSLGMGRLSKGYTF
once,TRBV10-3,TRBJ2-7,TRBD1,TGTGCCATCAGAAAGGGACAGGGGGTATACGAGCAGTACTTC,CAIRKGQGVYEQYF
-,TRBV5-6,TRBJ1-5,-,TGTGCCAGCAGCTCACACCTCCGGGACAGCAATCAGCCCCAGCATTTT,CASSSHLRDSNQPQHF
-,TRBV11-3,TRBJ1-1,-,TGTGCCAGCAGCTTAGGAGCTGGTAGGGAAGCTTTCTTT,CASSLGAGREAFF
-,TRBV25-1,TRBJ2-7,-,TGTGCCAGCAGTGACATGGGTGGCTACGAGCAGTACTTC,CASSDMGGYEQYF
-,TRBV5-4,TRBJ2-5,-,TGTGCCGGGGGGGGAACAGGGGAGGAGACCCAGTACTTC,CAGGGTGEETQYF
-,TRBV7-2,TRBJ1-1,-,TGTGCCAGCACCAGAGCCCTCCTGAACACTGAAGCTTTCTTT,CASTRALLNTEAFF
-,TRBV5-5,TRBJ1-4,TRBD1,TGTGCCAGCAGCTTACTACCGGGACAGGGAAATGAAAAACTGTTTTTT,CASSLLPGQGNEKLFF
-,TRBV5-1,TRBJ2-1,TRBD2,TGCGCCAGCAGCTTTACCGGGGGGAGCAATGAGCAGTTCTTC,CASSFTGGSNEQFF
once,TRBV19,TRBJ1-1,-,TGTGCCAGTAGGAAGGGTGACGGACAAGCTTTCTTT,CASRKGDGQAFF
-,TRBV19,TRBJ2-7,-,TGTGCCAGTAGGGGAGCTCCAGTCTACGAGCAGTACTTC,CASRGAPVYEQYF
-,TRBV18,TRBJ1-4,-,TGTGCCAGCTCACCAAAGGTTAATGAAAAACTGTTTTTT,CASSPKVNEKLFF
once,TRBV6-6,TRBJ1-5,-,TGTGCCAGCGGGGACAGCAATCAGCCCCAGCATTTT,CASGDSNQPQHF
once,TRBV7-2,TRBJ2-5,TRBD1,TGTGCCAGCAGCCCGGACAGGGGGTCCGTAGAGACCCAGTACTTC,CASSPDRGSVETQYF